These 24 T cell receptor beta chains were sequenced from one sample in a study of T cell changes during pregnancy in multiple sclerosis. TCRdb's copy holds only in-frame clones and misses some; the assay was immunoSEQ multiplex PCR. The data show 20,000 to 25,000 clones, approximately 84% seen once. The sequenced sample was CD8+ T cells from peripheral blood mononuclear cells, obtained after pregnancy. These receptors were taken from a female donor with multiple sclerosis, enrolled in a pregnancy study.

The chain joins TRBV28 to TRBJ2-1, with D maybe TRBD2 (6 bases). The V end was cut by 4 bases, the J end by 8 bases, with 15 bases between. This CDR3 region has 14 residues. The germline gives CDR1 MDHEN, CDR2 SYDVKM. The chain's CDR3 is CASSSIADHDEQFF. The CDR3 DNA reads TGTGCCAGCAGTTCAATAGCGGACCATGATGAGCAGTTCTTC.

This clone has just a few counts. The chain combines TRBV6-5 with TRBJ1-1; a possible D gene is TRBD1 (5 bases). From germline, CDR1 is MNHEY and CDR2 SVGAGI. The CDR3 spans 14 residues. V lost 5 bases and J 3 bases, leaving 13 bases between the germline ends. The CDR3 DNA is TGTGCCAGCAGTCCGCCGGGGGGAGACACTGAAGCTTTCTTT. The encoded protein is CASSPPGGDTEAFF.

V and J are TRBV29-1 and TRBJ2-7, with TRBD2 matching over 15 bases. This CDR3 comprises 17 residues. V lost 3 bases to trimming and J lost 0 bases; unmatched junction nucleotides: 6. Per the germline V gene, CDR1 is SQVTM and CDR2 is ANQGSEA. CDR3 sequence (DNA): TGCAGCGTTGAGGGACTAGCGGGAGGACGATCCTCCTACGAGCAGTACTTC. Translated, it gives CSVEGLAGGRSSYEQYF.

The chain employs TRBV5-1 and TRBJ2-7; 7 bases map to TRBD1. The CDR3 is 14 amino acids. V lost 0 bases and J lost 4; bases outside the gene matches: 4. The germline V gene has CDR1 SGHRS and CDR2 YFSETQ. CDR3 sequence: CASSLGTGPYEQYF. CDR3 nucleotide sequence: TGCGCCAGCAGCTTGGGGACAGGACCTTACGAGCAGTACTTC.

This chain uses TRBV4-3 with TRBJ2-7; possibly TRBD1 for D (7 bases). The germline gives CDR1 LGHNA, CDR2 YSLEER. This CDR3 spans 15 amino acids. V was cut by 4 bases and J by 3 bases, with 16 bases left in between. CDR3 coding DNA: TGCGCCAGCAGCCCATCTACGGGGGACAGCTACGAGCAGTACTTC. Encoded protein: CASSPSTGDSYEQYF.

This clone has only one observation. The rearrangement joins TRBV7-9 to TRBJ2-6; 9 bases align to TRBD1. Trimming at V came to 1 base and at J to 4 bases, leaving 2 bases not matched to a gene. This CDR3 has 16 amino acids. Germline V gene sequence: CDR1 SEHNR, CDR2 FQNEAQ (reference sequence). In nucleotides, the CDR3 is TGTGCCAGCAGCTTAGACAGGGGGCCAGGGGCCAACGTCCTGACTTTC. It is translated as CASSLDRGPGANVLTF.

This clone was picked up a small number of times. The chain has TRBV6-5 and TRBJ1-1; a possible D gene is TRBD1 (6 bases). Between the trimmed V and J ends, which lost 7 bases and 4 bases, there was a span of 13 bases. CDR3 length equals 13 residues. Looked up from germline, CDR1 is MNHEY and CDR2 is SVGAGI. The CDR3 DNA is TGTGCCAGCAATCTACAGGGTACCACTGAAGCTTTCTTT. Its protein product is CASNLQGTTEAFF.

V gene TRBV5-6 combines with J gene TRBJ2-1; no firm D call. Germline V gene sequence: CDR1 SGHDT, CDR2 YYEEEE. This CDR3 region has 13 residues. Trimming left V 3 bases short and J 6 bases short, with 10 bases between. CDR3 sequence: CASSSEPRNEQFF. CDR3 coding DNA: TGTGCCAGCAGCTCCGAGCCGCGCAATGAGCAGTTCTTC.

This chain links TRBV29-1 with TRBJ2-1; weak D call: TRBD2 (5 bases). The V and J ends lost 6 bases and 8 bases respectively, with 14 bases between them. Germline V lookup: CDR1 SQVTM, CDR2 ANQGSEA. This CDR3 is built from 12 residues. For the CDR3, the DNA is TGCAGCGTGCGAGATTGGGAGTATGAGCAGTTCTTC. Its protein product is CSVRDWEYEQFF.

The rearrangement uses TRBV29-1 and TRBJ2-2; 11 bases match TRBD2. The length of the CDR3 is 15 residues. CDR1 is SQVTM and CDR2 is ANQGSEA in the germline V gene. Unmatched junction bases numbered 4, after V lost 4 bases and J lost 3 bases. CDR3 region: CSVAVAGGDTGELFF. CDR3 in DNA: TGCAGCGTTGCGGTAGCGGGAGGGGACACCGGGGAGCTGTTTTTT.

This chain links TRBV12-5 with TRBJ2-3; a possible D gene is TRBD2 (6 bases). The CDR3 length is 16 residues. Deletions cut 0 bases from V and 0 bases from J, with 10 bases between. CDR1 and CDR2 (germline): LGHNT, FRNRAP. CDR3 amino acids: CASGLVPGESTDTQYF. The CDR3 bases are TGTGCTAGTGGTTTGGTACCGGGGGAAAGCACAGATACGCAGTATTTT. Drawing the rest from reference TRBV12-5 and TRBJ2-3, the complete variable domain is DARVTQTPRHKVTEMGQEVTMRCQPILGHNTVFWYRQTMMQGLELLAYFRNRAPLDDSGMPKDRFSAEMPDATLATLKIQPSEPRDSAVYFCASGLVPGESTDTQYFGPGTRLTVL.

The chain employs TRBV7-3 and TRBJ2-1, with D possibly TRBD1 on 6 matching bases. This CDR3 region has 15 residues. V shed 3 bases and J shed 8 bases, with 17 bases lying between them. Germline lookup yields CDR1 SGHTA and CDR2 FQGTGA. CDR3 in amino acids: CASSFRGRRPDEQFF. The CDR3 DNA follows: TGTGCCAGCAGCTTCAGGGGACGGCGCCCCGATGAGCAGTTCTTC.

The chain carries TRBV7-3 and TRBJ2-7; D not resolved. The CDR3 is 14 residues long. Trimming took 1 base from V and 0 from J, leaving 7 bases between them. CDR1 and CDR2 (germline): SGHTA, FQGTGA. This CDR3 is CASSLIRSSYEQYF. CDR3 DNA: TGTGCCAGCAGCTTAATCCGGAGCTCCTACGAGCAGTACTTC.

The rearrangement joins TRBV5-6 to TRBJ2-1, with 11 positions matching TRBD2. The CDR3 loop spans 17 amino acids. Germline V CDR1 and CDR2: SGHDT, YYEEEE. The trim removed 3 bases at V and 0 bases at J, leaving 5 bases unmatched. CDR3 protein: CASSWDLAGGSYNEQFF. In nucleotides, the CDR3 is TGTGCCAGCAGCTGGGACCTAGCGGGAGGCTCCTACAATGAGCAGTTCTTC.

The chain is built from TRBV19 and TRBJ1-1, with no clear D. Germline lookup yields CDR1 LNHDA and CDR2 SQIVND (reference sequence). V lost 0 bases to trimming and J lost 4 bases, with 12 bases between them. This CDR3 comprises 15 residues. CDR3 protein: CASSIEASGSTEAFF. The CDR3, as DNA: TGTGCCAGTAGTATAGAAGCTTCGGGGAGCACTGAAGCTTTCTTT.

V is TRBV25-1 and J is TRBJ1-2; 7 positions agree with TRBD1. The V and J ends lost 5 bases and 2 bases, in that order; junction bases with no gene match: 8. The V gene's germline CDR1 is MGHDK and CDR2 SYGVNS. The CDR3 length is 15 residues. The CDR3 nucleotides are TGTGCCAGCAGTCTTCCCGGGACAGCCAACTATGGCTACACCTTC. This gives the protein CASSLPGTANYGYTF.

V gene TRBV2 combines with J gene TRBJ1-1; D unclear. Germline V gene lookup returns CDR1 SNHLY and CDR2 FYNNEI. V was pared by 6 bases and J by 12 bases, with 17 bases between. The CDR3 sequence is 12 residues long. In DNA, the CDR3 is TGTGCCAGCAGGACTTGGTACCTGCAAACTTTCTTT. This gives the protein CASRTWYLQTFF.

There are a few counts of this clone. This chain joins TRBV30 and TRBJ1-1; TRBD1 is a possible D gene (6 bases). The V end was cut by 0 bases, the J end by 1 base, with 12 bases between. The CDR3 has 15 amino acids. Germline-derived CDR1 and CDR2 are GTSNPN and SVGIG (reference sequence). As DNA, the CDR3 is TGTGCCTGGAGTGTAAGACAGGCGGGGAACACTGAAGCTTTCTTT. The encoded protein is CAWSVRQAGNTEAFF. The variable domain in full, completed from reference TRBV30 and TRBJ1-1, reads SQTIHQWPATLVQPVGSPLSLECTVEGTSNPNLYWYRQAAGRGLQLLFYSVGIGQISSEVPQNLSASRPQDRQFILSSKKLLLSDSGFYLCAWSVRQAGNTEAFFGQGTRLTVV.

The chain is built from TRBV5-5 and TRBJ2-2; possibly TRBD1 for D (5 bases). V was shortened by 3 bases and J by 3 bases, with 12 bases between the two germline ends. The germline V gene encodes CDR1 SGHKS and CDR2 YYEKEE (reference sequence). The CDR3 contains 15 residues. The CDR3 coding sequence is TGTGCCAGCAGCTCCGGCAGGGATCACACCGGGGAGCTGTTTTTT. It specifies CASSSGRDHTGELFF.

The rearrangement uses TRBV18 and TRBJ1-4; the D is unclear. V dropped 0 bases and J dropped 7 bases, with 12 bases sitting between them. CDR1 is KGHSH, CDR2 LQKENI, per germline. The CDR3 runs 15 residues. CDR3 protein: CASSPPGAAGEKLFF. CDR3 sequence (DNA): TGTGCCAGCTCACCACCGGGAGCGGCAGGTGAAAAACTGTTTTTT.

This chain connects TRBV6-5 to TRBJ2-5; D may be TRBD2 (6 bases). The V gene's germline CDR1 is MNHEY and CDR2 SVGAGI. The ends were cut back, 1 base at V and 2 bases at J, with 11 bases in the middle. The CDR3 sequence is 15 residues long. This chain's CDR3 is CASSYLGGEQETQYF. DNA of the CDR3: TGTGCCAGCAGTTACTTGGGGGGAGAACAAGAGACCCAGTACTTC.

In nucleotides, the CDR3 is TGTGCCAGCAGTACACGACAGGGCGGGGATACGCAGTATTTT. Translated: CASSTRQGGDTQYF. The rearrangement uses TRBV27 and TRBJ2-3, with TRBD1 identical over 7 bases. The junction had 8 bases not matched to a gene; V was cut back by 5 bases and J by 6 bases. Per germline, CDR1 MNHEY and CDR2 SMNVEV (reference sequence). This CDR3 region has 14 residues.

This clone was observed once. This chain connects TRBV15 to TRBJ2-7; the match to TRBD2 covers 12 bases. The CDR3 runs 15 residues. Germline V gene sequence: CDR1 LNHNV, CDR2 YYDKDF (reference sequence). V was clipped by 5 bases and J by 6 bases; unmatched bases: 8. The chain's CDR3 is CATSVTSGRIAEQYF. CDR3 sequence (DNA): TGTGCCACCAGCGTGACTAGCGGGAGAATAGCCGAGCAGTACTTC.

This clone has only one observation. The V gene is TRBV13, the J gene TRBJ2-5; weak D call: TRBD2 (6 bases). Germline assignment: CDR1 PRHDT and CDR2 FYEKMQ (reference sequence). The CDR3 is 14 amino acids. With 5 bases removed from V and 5 bases from J, the gap between germline ends came to 15 bases. CDR3 DNA sequence: TGTGCCAGCAGCCCGGGGGAGGAGGGTGAGACCCAGTACTTC. This translates into CASSPGEEGETQYF.